The 23 T cell receptor beta chains in this list originate from one sample, sequenced in a study of T cells after yellow fever vaccination (dated by TCRdb to the late 2010s). Library construction relied on 5' RACE. Sequencing was carried out with an Illumina NovaSeq 6000. Using fastp at Q25 and MiXCR, TCRdb reprocessed the public reads and kept productive beta chains. Here each entry gathers all rows of one CDR3 protein and keeps the most common genes and DNA. The sample data list 150,000 to 200,000 distinct CDR3 sequences, and 8% to 13% of these were observed just once. The ten largest clones capture 36% of the sample. Taken with the paper, the label for treatment or condition translates to: live attenuated yellow fever vaccine strain. The sequences come from CD8+ T cells sorted from PBMCs, collected 15 days after the yellow fever booster vaccination. All receptors come from a man aged 18 to 30 who received the YFV17D yellow fever vaccine.

This clonotype has only a few counts. The V and J genes are TRBV7-2 and TRBJ2-2, with no clear D. CDR3 length: 12 amino acids. Trimming removed 7 bases from V and 0 bases from J, with 3 bases in between. Per germline, CDR1 SGHTA and CDR2 FQGNSA. CDR3 region: CASISNTGELFF. CDR3 bases: TGTGCCAGCATCTCGAACACCGGGGAGCTGTTTTTT.

The rearrangement uses TRBV27 and TRBJ2-7; TRBD2 agrees at 10 bases. The CDR3 extends over 17 amino acids. Germline V gene sequence: CDR1 MNHEY, CDR2 SMNVEV (reference sequence). Trimming at V came to 2 bases and at J to 2 bases, leaving 9 bases not matched to a gene. CDR3: CASSLPRLAGAAYEQYF. CDR3 in DNA: TGTGCCAGCAGTTTACCCAGGCTAGCGGGGGCCGCCTACGAGCAGTACTTC.

There are many counts of this clonotype. This chain links TRBV6-4 with TRBJ2-7; D call uncertain. The CDR3 is 14 residues long. Looked up from germline, CDR1 is MRHNA and CDR2 is SNTAGT. V lost 5 bases to trimming and J lost 0 bases, with 11 bases between them. CDR3 loop: CASSPAPFSYEQYF. The CDR3 DNA reads as TGTGCCAGCAGTCCAGCTCCCTTCTCCTACGAGCAGTACTTC.

The table lists this clonotype with a few counts. J is TRBJ2-3 and V is TRBV20-1; D uncertain. CDR3 length: 12 residues. Between the trimmed V and J ends, which lost 6 bases and 6 bases, there was a span of 13 bases. Germline V gene sequence: CDR1 DFQATT, CDR2 SNEGSKA (reference sequence). The CDR3 region is CSATQPPDTQYF. As DNA, the CDR3 is TGCAGTGCCACTCAGCCGCCGGATACGCAGTATTTT.

In this sample, this clonotype turned up a few times. The rearrangement links TRBV21-1 to TRBJ2-1; the table gives TRBD1 as D, unverified against the DNA. TRBV21-1 is a pseudogene. CDR3 length: 15 residues. CDR3 in amino acids: CASSKGSGVGNEQFF. CDR3 sequence (DNA): TGTGCCAGCAGCAAAGGGTCCGGGGTTGGGAATGAGCAGTTCTTC.

The chain employs TRBV5-1 and TRBJ1-1, with no clear D. The CDR3 has 13 residues. Germline V lookup: CDR1 SGHRS, CDR2 YFSETQ. V lost 3 bases, J lost 1 base, and 7 bases lay in between. For the CDR3, the DNA is TGCGCCAGCAGCTCGGAGGAGAACACTGAAGCTTTCTTT. Amino acids: CASSSEENTEAFF.

In this sample, this clonotype turned up a few times. The V gene is TRBV29-1, the J gene TRBJ2-2; perhaps TRBD2 as D (7 bases). Germline V gene data show CDR1 as SQVTM and CDR2 as ANQGSEA. The CDR3 runs 17 residues. Trimming cost V 2 bases and J 6 bases, with 22 bases left between them. As DNA, the CDR3 is TGCAGCGTTGAATTAGGTGGGGGGGCGAGGACCGCCGGGGAGCTGTTTTTT. It is translated as CSVELGGGARTAGELFF.

Of note for this clonotype: The junction departs from germline at one end; a sequencing error may be responsible. This chain links TRBV2 with TRBJ1-5; TRBD1 might be the D (5 bases). CDR1 and CDR2 from the germline V gene are SNHLY and FYNNEI. The CDR3 runs to 15 residues. CDR3 sequence (DNA): TGTGCCAGCAGAGAAGCGGGACTCGGCAATCAGCCCCAGCATTTT. This translates into CASREAGLGNQPQHF.

This clonotype was seen only a few times. The chain recombines TRBV5-1 with TRBJ2-3; 7 bases map to TRBD2. Germline loops: CDR1 SGHRS, CDR2 YFSETQ. The CDR3 contains 15 residues. Germline trimming cut 0 bases from V and 2 bases from J; bases unmatched to any gene: 3. CDR3 sequence (DNA): TGCGCCAGCAGCTTGGCCGGGACTACCACAGATACGCAGTATTTT. As protein: CASSLAGTTTDTQYF.

This clonotype was seen at least ten times. The chain has TRBV12-3 or TRBV12-4 and TRBJ2-2; tentatively, D is TRBD1 (6 bases). The CDR3 is 12 residues long. Deletions cut 3 bases from V and 9 bases from J, with 8 bases between. Written as DNA, the CDR3 is TGTGCCAGCAGTTTGGGGGCGTGGGAGCTGTTTTTT. As protein: CASSLGAWELFF.

The table lists this clonotype with a few counts. The chain joins TRBV5-1 to TRBJ2-3, with D perhaps TRBD1 (5 bases). V was shortened by 6 bases and J by 0 bases, with 14 bases between the two germline ends. The CDR3 is made up of 15 amino acids. The germline gives CDR1 SGHRS, CDR2 YFSETQ. Here the CDR3 reads CASKEGAGSTDTQYF. DNA for the CDR3: TGCGCCAGCAAAGAAGGGGCAGGTAGCACAGATACGCAGTATTTT.

This clonotype came up a few times. The chain is built from TRBV6-2 or TRBV6-3 and TRBJ2-5, with TRBD2 identical over 11 bases. Germline V lookup: CDR1 MNHEY, CDR2 SVGEGT. The CDR3 spans 14 residues. Unmatched junction bases numbered 3, after V lost 4 bases and J lost 5 bases. The CDR3 protein is CASSSPSGGETQYF. Written as DNA, the CDR3 is TGTGCCAGCAGTTCTCCTAGCGGGGGGGAGACCCAGTACTTC.

The V and J genes are TRBV15 and TRBJ2-3; no clear D gene. Deletions cut 11 bases from V and 2 bases from J, with 11 bases between. This CDR3 region has 12 residues. Germline V gene sequence: CDR1 LNHNV, CDR2 YYDKDF (reference sequence). The CDR3 sequence is CAVTHDTDTQYF. The CDR3 coding sequence is TGTGCCGTTACCCATGACACAGATACGCAGTATTTT.

In its sample, this clonotype was seen many times. This chain connects TRBV6-4 to TRBJ1-5; 7 bases align to TRBD1. The CDR3 has 17 residues. The V gene's germline CDR1 is MRHNA and CDR2 SNTAGT. V shed 8 bases, J shed 0 bases, and the junction held 13 bases outside the gene matches. The DNA of the CDR3 is TGTGCCAGCTTTGAGGGGGCCCACCCGTATAGCAATCAGCCCCAGCATTTT. This encodes CASFEGAHPYSNQPQHF.

This chain uses TRBV4-1 with TRBJ1-5; 9 bases align to TRBD1. The trim removed 3 bases at V and 6 bases at J, leaving 12 bases unmatched. This CDR3 spans 17 amino acids. The V gene's germline CDR1 is MGHRA and CDR2 YSYEKL. CDR3 sequence reads: CASSQASDRGRAQPQHF. The CDR3 region has the DNA TGCGCCAGCAGCCAGGCGTCCGACAGGGGGAGGGCTCAGCCCCAGCATTTT.

V and J are TRBV7-2 and TRBJ1-5, with 9 bases matching TRBD1. This CDR3 is built from 18 residues. V lost 1 base to trimming and J lost 6 bases; unmatched junction nucleotides: 13. CDR1 is SGHTA and CDR2 is FQGNSA in the germline V gene. The CDR3 region has the DNA TGTGCCAGCAGCTTAGTTTCGGGGACAGGGATTTTTAGTCAGCCCCAGCATTTT. It encodes CASSLVSGTGIFSQPQHF.

This clonotype was observed many times. The J gene is TRBJ2-1, the V gene TRBV29-1; TRBD1 might be the D (8 bases). V gave up 7 bases and J gave up 8 bases, with 18 bases separating them. The germline V gene encodes CDR1 SQVTM and CDR2 ANQGSEA. The CDR3 extends over 13 amino acids. CDR3 amino acids: CSGDRTGRDEQFF. As DNA, the CDR3 is TGCAGCGGGGATCGGACAGGGAGGGATGAGCAGTTCTTC.

This clonotype was counted a few times. This chain uses TRBV19 with TRBJ1-2; 8 bases are shared with TRBD1. Unmatched junction bases numbered 4, after V lost 0 bases and J lost 4 bases. In germline, CDR1 is LNHDA, CDR2 SQIVND (reference sequence). The CDR3 is made up of 15 amino acids. The CDR3 DNA reads TGTGCCAGTAGTATAGATCCGGACAGGGTCTATGGCTACACCTTC. Encoded protein: CASSIDPDRVYGYTF. The variable domain in full, with the rest retrieved from reference TRBV19 and TRBJ1-2, is DGGITQSPKYLFRKEGQNVTLSCEQNLNHDAMYWYRQDPGQGLRLIYYSQIVNDFQKGDIAEGYSVSREKKESFPLTVTSAQKNPTAFYLCASSIDPDRVYGYTFGSGTRLTVV.

The chain joins TRBV6-6 to TRBJ2-7, with 8 bases aligning to TRBD1. The CDR3 covers 16 residues. Germline V CDR1 and CDR2: MNHNY, SVGAGI (reference sequence). With V trimmed by 3 bases and J by 0 bases, 7 bases remained unmatched. This CDR3 is CASSYSGQGISYEQYF. In DNA, the CDR3 is TGTGCCAGCAGTTATAGCGGACAGGGAATCTCCTACGAGCAGTACTTC.

In its sample, this clonotype was seen a few times. This chain joins TRBV4-1 and TRBJ1-1, with D unresolved. This CDR3 comprises 17 residues. Germline assignment: CDR1 MGHRA and CDR2 YSYEKL. With 0 bases removed from V and 0 bases from J, the gap between germline ends came to 14 bases. The CDR3 region is CASSQDRGQTVNTEAFF. The CDR3 region has the DNA TGCGCCAGCAGCCAAGATCGAGGGCAGACGGTGAACACTGAAGCTTTCTTT.

In this sample, this clonotype turned up a few times. The chain employs TRBV3-1 and TRBJ1-6, with D possibly TRBD1 on 5 matching bases. Looked up from germline, CDR1 is LGHDT and CDR2 is YNNKEL (reference sequence). The CDR3 extends over 15 amino acids. Trimming removed 0 bases at V and 8 bases at J, with 11 bases between. The CDR3 sequence: CASSQESDTHSPLHF. The DNA for the CDR3 is TGTGCCAGCAGCCAAGAGTCGGACACTCATTCACCCCTCCACTTT. Filled out from reference TRBV3-1 and TRBJ1-6, the complete variable domain reads DTAVSQTPKYLVTQMGNDKSIKCEQNLGHDTMYWYKQDSKKFLKIMFSYNNKELIINETVPNRFSPKSPDKAHLNLHINSLELGDSAVYFCASSQESDTHSPLHFGNGTRLTVT.

This clonotype was counted between two and nine times. CDR3 protein: CATSARGKQPQHF. CDR3 DNA sequence: TGTGCCACCAGTGCGAGGGGTAAGCAGCCCCAGCATTTT. The chain uses TRBV24-1 and TRBJ1-5, with a tentative D call TRBD1 (5 bases). This CDR3 is 13 amino acids long. Deletions cut 5 bases from V and 7 bases from J, with 11 bases between. CDR1 is KGHDR and CDR2 is SFDVKD in the germline V gene.

This chain links TRBV20-1 with TRBJ1-1; D perhaps matches TRBD1 (5 bases). Germline V gene sequence: CDR1 DFQATT, CDR2 SNEGSKA (reference sequence). The CDR3 consists of 14 residues. With 5 bases removed from V and 0 bases from J, the gap between germline ends came to 13 bases. The CDR3 here is CSALSGRVNTEAFF. The CDR3 DNA sequence: TGCAGTGCTCTCTCAGGGCGGGTGAACACTGAAGCTTTCTTT.